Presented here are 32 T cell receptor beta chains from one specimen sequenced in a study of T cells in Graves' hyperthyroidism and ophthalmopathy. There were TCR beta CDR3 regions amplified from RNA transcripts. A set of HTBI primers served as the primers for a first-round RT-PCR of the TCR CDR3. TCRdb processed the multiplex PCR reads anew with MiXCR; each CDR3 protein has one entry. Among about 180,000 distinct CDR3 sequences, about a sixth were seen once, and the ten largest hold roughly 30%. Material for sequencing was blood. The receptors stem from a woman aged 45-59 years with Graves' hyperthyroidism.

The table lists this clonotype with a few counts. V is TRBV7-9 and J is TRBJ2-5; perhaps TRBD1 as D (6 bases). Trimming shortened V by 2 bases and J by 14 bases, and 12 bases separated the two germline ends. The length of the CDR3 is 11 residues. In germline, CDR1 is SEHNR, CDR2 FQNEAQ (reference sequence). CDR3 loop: CASSLLTGPYF. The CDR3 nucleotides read TGTGCCAGCAGCTTATTGACAGGTCCTTACTTC. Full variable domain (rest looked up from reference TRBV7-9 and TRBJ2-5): DTGVSQNPRHKITKRGQNVTFRCDPISEHNRLYWYRQTLGQGPEFLTYFQNEAQLEKSRLLSDRFSAERPKGSFSTLEIQRTEQGDSAMYLCASSLLTGPYFGPGTRLLVL.

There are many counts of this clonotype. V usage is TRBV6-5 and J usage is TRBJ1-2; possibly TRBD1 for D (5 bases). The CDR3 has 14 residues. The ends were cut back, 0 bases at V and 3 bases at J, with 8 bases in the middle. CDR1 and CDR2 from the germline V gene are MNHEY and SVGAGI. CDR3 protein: CASSYSGRDYGYTF. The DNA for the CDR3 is TGTGCCAGCAGTTACTCGGGACGCGACTATGGCTACACCTTC.

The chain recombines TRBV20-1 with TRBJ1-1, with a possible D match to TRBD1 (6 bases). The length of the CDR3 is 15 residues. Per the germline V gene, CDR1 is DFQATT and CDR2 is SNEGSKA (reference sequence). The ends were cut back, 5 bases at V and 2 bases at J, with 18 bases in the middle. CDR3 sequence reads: CSAQIHARGNTEAFF. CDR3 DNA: TGCAGTGCTCAGATCCATGCCAGGGGAAACACTGAAGCTTTCTTT.

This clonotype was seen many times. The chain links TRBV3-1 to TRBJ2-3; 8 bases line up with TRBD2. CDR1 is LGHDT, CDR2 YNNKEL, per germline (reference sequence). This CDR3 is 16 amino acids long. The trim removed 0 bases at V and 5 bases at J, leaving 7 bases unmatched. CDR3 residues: CASSQDWLAGQDTQYF. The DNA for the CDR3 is TGTGCCAGCAGCCAAGATTGGTTAGCGGGGCAAGATACGCAGTATTTT.

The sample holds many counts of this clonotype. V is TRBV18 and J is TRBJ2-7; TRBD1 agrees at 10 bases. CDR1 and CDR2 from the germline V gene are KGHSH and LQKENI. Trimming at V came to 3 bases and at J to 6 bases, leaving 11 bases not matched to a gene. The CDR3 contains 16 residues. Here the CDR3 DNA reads TGTGCCAGCTCACCCCTCGGGGGACAGGGGATGGCCGAGCAGTACTTC. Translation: CASSPLGGQGMAEQYF.

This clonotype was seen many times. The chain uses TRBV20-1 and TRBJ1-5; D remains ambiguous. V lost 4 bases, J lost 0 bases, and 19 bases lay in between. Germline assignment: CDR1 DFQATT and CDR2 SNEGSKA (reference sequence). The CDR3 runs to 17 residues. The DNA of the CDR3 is TGCAGTGCTATACTCCGTTCGAGGTCCCATAGCAATCAGCCCCAGCATTTT. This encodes CSAILRSRSHSNQPQHF.

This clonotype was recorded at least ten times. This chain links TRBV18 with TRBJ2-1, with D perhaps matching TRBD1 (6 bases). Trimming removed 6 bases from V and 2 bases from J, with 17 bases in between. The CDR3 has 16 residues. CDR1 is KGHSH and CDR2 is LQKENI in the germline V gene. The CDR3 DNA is TGTGCCAGCTCCAACAGGGAAGGGGATCCCTACAATGAGCAGTTCTTC. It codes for CASSNREGDPYNEQFF.

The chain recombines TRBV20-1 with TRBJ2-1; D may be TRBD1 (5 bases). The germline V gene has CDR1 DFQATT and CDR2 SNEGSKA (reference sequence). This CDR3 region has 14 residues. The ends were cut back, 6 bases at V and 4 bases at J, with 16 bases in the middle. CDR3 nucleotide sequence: TGCAGTGCCGAAACCTCTAAGGGGTACAATGAGCAGTTCTTC. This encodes CSAETSKGYNEQFF.

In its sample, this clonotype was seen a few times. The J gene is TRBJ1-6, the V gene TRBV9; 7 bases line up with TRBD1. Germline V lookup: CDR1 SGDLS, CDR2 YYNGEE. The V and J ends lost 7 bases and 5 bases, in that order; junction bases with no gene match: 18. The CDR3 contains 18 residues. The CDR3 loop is CASSPQGPEPTNNSPLHF. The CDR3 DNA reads TGTGCCAGCTCACCACAGGGGCCTGAGCCCACCAATAATTCACCCCTCCACTTT.

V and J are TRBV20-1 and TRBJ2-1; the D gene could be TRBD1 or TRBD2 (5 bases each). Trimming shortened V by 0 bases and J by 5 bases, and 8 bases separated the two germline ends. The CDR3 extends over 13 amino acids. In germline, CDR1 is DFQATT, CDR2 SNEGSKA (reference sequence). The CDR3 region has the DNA TGCAGTGCTAGAGAGGGACCCGACAATGAGCAGTTCTTC. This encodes CSAREGPDNEQFF.

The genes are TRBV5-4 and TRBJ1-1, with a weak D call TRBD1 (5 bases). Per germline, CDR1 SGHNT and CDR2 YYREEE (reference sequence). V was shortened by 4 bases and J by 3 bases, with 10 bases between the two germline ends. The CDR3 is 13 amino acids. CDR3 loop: CASSQGVHTEAFF. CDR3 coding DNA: TGTGCCAGCAGCCAAGGGGTACACACTGAAGCTTTCTTT.

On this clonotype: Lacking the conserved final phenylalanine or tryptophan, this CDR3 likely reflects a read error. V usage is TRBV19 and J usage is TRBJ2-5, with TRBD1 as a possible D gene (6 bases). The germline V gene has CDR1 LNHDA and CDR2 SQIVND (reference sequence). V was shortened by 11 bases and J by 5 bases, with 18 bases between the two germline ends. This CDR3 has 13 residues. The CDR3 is CAVAGVSGETQYL. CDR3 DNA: TGTGCCGTAGCAGGGGTCTCTGGGGAGACCCAGTACCTC.

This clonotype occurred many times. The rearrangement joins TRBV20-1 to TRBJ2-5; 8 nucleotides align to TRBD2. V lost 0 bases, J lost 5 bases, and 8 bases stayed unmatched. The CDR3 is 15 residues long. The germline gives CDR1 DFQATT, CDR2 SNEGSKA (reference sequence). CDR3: CSAREHRGGRETQYF. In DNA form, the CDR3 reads TGCAGTGCTAGAGAGCACCGGGGGGGCCGGGAGACCCAGTACTTC.

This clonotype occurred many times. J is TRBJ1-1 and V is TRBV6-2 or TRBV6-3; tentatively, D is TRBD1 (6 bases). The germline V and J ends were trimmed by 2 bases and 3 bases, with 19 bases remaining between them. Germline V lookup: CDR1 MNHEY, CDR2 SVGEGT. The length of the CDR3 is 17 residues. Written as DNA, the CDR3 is TGTGCCAGCAGTTACGTCAGGGGCGATTCTATGGACACTGAAGCTTTCTTT. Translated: CASSYVRGDSMDTEAFF.

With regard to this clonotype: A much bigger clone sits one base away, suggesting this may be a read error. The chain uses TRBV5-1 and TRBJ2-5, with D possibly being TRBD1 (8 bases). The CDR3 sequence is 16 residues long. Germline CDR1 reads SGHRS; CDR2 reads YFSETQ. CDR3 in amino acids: CASSFQDRGGSETQCF. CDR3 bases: TGCGCCAGCAGCTTCCAAGACAGGGGAGGGTCAGAGACCCAGTGCTTC.

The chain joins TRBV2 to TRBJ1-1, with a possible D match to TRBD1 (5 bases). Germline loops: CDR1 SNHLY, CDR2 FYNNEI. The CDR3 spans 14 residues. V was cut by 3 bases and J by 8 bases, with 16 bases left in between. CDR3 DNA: TGTGCCAGCAGTGATCTTGGGATTGGGGCCGAAGCTTTCTTT. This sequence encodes CASSDLGIGAEAFF.

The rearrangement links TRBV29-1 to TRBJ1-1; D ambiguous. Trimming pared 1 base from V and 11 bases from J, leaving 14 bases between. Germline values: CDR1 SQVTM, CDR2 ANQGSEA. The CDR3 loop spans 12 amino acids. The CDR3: CSVEALELNAFF. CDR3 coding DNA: TGCAGCGTTGAAGCTCTCGAGCTGAACGCTTTCTTT.

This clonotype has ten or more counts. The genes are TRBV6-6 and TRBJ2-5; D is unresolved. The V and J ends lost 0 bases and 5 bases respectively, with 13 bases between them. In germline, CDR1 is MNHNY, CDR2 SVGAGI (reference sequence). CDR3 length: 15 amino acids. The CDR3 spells CASSYSAASPETQYF. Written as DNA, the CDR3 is TGTGCCAGCAGTTACTCCGCCGCCTCCCCGGAGACCCAGTACTTC.

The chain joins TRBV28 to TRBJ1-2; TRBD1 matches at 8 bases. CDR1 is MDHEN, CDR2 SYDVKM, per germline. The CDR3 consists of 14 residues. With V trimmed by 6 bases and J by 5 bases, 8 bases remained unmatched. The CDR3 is CASREGQGWYGYTF. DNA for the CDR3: TGTGCCAGCAGAGAAGGACAGGGCTGGTATGGCTACACCTTC.

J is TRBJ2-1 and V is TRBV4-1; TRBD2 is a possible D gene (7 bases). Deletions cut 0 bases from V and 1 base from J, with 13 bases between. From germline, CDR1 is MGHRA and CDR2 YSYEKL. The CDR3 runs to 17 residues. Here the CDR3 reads CASSQDGGGQSYNEQFF. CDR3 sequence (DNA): TGCGCCAGCAGCCAAGATGGGGGGGGACAATCCTACAATGAGCAGTTCTTC.

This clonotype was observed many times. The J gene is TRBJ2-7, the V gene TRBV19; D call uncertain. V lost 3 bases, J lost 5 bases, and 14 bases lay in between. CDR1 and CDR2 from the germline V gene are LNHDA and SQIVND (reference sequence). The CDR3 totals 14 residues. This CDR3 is CASSIGLAPHEQYF. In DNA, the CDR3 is TGTGCCAGTAGTATTGGTCTGGCCCCCCACGAGCAGTACTTC.

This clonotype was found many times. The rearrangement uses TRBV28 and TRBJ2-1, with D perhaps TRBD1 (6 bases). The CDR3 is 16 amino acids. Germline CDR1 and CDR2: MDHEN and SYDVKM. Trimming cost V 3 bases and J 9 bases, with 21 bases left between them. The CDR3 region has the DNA TGTGCCAGCAGTTTTGTCGCTGGTATGGGGGCAGGTGAGCAGTTCTTC. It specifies CASSFVAGMGAGEQFF.

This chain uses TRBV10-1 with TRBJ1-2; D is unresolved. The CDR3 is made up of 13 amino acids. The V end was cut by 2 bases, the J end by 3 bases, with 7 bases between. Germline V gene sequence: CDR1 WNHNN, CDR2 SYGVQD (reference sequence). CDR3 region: CASSERSDYGYTF. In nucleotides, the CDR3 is TGCGCCAGCAGTGAGCGATCCGACTATGGCTACACCTTC.

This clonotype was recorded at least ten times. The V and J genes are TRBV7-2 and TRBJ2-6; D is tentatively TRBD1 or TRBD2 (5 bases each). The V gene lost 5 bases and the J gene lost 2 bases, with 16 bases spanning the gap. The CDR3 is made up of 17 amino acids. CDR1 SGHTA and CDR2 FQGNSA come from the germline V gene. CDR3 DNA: TGTGCCAGCAGCCCAGGCTTTCGAGGGGCTGGGGCCAACGTCCTGACTTTC. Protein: CASSPGFRGAGANVLTF.

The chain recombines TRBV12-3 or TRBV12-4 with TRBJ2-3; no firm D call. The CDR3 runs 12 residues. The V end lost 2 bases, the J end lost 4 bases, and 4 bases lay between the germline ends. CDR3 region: CASSLLSDTQYF. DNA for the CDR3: TGTGCCAGCAGTTTACTATCAGATACGCAGTATTTT.

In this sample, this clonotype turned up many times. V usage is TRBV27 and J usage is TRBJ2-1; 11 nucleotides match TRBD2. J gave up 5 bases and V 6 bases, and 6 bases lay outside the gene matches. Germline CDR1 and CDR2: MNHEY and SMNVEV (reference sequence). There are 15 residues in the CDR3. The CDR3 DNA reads TGTGCCAGCAGCGTTAGCGGGGGGGCCCACAATGAGCAGTTCTTC. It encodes CASSVSGGAHNEQFF.

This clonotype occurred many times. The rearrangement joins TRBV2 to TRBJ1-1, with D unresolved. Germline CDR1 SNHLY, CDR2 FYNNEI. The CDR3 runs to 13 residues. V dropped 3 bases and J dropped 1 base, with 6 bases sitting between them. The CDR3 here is CASSDDWNTEAFF. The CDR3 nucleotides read TGTGCCAGCAGTGATGACTGGAACACTGAAGCTTTCTTT.

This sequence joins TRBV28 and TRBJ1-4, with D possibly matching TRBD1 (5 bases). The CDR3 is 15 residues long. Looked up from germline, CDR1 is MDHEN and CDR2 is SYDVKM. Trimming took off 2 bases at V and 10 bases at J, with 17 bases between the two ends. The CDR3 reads CASSLNQGGSGKLFF. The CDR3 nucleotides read TGTGCCAGCAGTTTAAACCAGGGCGGGTCAGGAAAACTGTTTTTT.

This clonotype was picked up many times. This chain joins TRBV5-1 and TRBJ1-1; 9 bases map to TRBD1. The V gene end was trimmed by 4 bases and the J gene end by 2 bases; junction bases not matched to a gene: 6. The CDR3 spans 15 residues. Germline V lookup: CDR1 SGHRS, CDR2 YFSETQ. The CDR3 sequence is CASSRQGDRNTEAFF. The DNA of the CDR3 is TGCGCCAGCAGCCGACAGGGGGATCGTAACACTGAAGCTTTCTTT.

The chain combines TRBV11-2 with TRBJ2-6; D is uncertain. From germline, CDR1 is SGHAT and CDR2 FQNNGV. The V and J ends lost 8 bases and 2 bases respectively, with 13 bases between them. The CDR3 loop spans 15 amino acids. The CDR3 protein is CASLSFGPGANVLTF. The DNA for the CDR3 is TGTGCCAGCCTTTCCTTCGGCCCTGGGGCCAACGTCCTGACTTTC.

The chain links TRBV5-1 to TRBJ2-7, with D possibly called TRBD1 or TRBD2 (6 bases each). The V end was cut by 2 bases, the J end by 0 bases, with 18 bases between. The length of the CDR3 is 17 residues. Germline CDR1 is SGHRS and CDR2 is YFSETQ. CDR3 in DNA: TGCGCCAGCAGCTTCGGGGGCCCTACAGACCTCTCCTACGAGCAGTACTTC. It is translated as CASSFGGPTDLSYEQYF. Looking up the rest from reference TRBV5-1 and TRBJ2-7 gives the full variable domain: KAGVTQTPRYLIKTRGQQVTLSCSPISGHRSVSWYQQTPGQGLQFLFEYFSETQRNKGNFPGRFSGRQFSNSRSEMNVSTLELGDSALYLCASSFGGPTDLSYEQYFGPGTRLTVT.

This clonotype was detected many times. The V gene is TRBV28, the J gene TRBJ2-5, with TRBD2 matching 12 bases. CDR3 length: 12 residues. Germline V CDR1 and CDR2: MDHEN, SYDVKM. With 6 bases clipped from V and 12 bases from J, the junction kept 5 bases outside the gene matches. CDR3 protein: CASSFGLAGKYF. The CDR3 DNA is TGTGCCAGCAGCTTTGGACTAGCGGGGAAGTACTTC.